These 15 T cell receptor beta chains were sequenced from one sample in a study of T cells in Graves' hyperthyroidism and ophthalmopathy. Amplified TCR beta CDR3 regions came from RNA transcripts. First-round RT-PCR of the TCR CDR3 relied on the HTBI primer set. Each CDR3 protein is one row after TCRdb ran MiXCR on the multiplex PCR reads. The top ten clones hold around 29% of a sample with 700,000 to 850,000 distinct CDR3 sequences, around a third of them seen once. The sequenced sample consisted of blood. The receptors were gathered from a middle-aged woman with Graves' hyperthyroidism.

This clonotype was counted many times. V usage is TRBV10-1 and J usage is TRBJ1-5; D is perhaps TRBD1 (5 bases). This CDR3 comprises 16 residues. Germline values: CDR1 WNHNN, CDR2 SYGVQD (reference sequence). Trimming pared 2 bases from V and 5 bases from J, leaving 16 bases between. CDR3 loop: CASSEPRQEGDQPQHF. The CDR3 DNA sequence: TGCGCCAGCAGTGAGCCAAGACAAGAAGGGGATCAGCCCCAGCATTTT.

The V and J genes are TRBV4-3 and TRBJ2-5; D is perhaps TRBD2 (5 bases). V dropped 3 bases and J dropped 2 bases, with 16 bases sitting between them. This CDR3 comprises 16 residues. CDR1 is LGHNA, CDR2 YSLEER, per germline. The CDR3 DNA sequence: TGCGCCAGCAGCCAGCCGGGGAGCGCAACTCAAGAGACCCAGTACTTC. Translated, it gives CASSQPGSATQETQYF.

The chain joins TRBV30 to TRBJ1-6; no definite D call. Trimming took 0 bases from V and 7 from J, leaving 16 bases between them. CDR1 is GTSNPN and CDR2 is SVGIG in the germline V gene (reference sequence). The CDR3 contains 16 residues. CDR3 protein: CAWSVLTYGLNSPLHF. CDR3 sequence (DNA): TGTGCCTGGAGTGTCTTGACATACGGGCTGAATTCACCCCTCCACTTT. Variable domain in full (rest from reference TRBV30 and TRBJ1-6): SQTIHQWPATLVQPVGSPLSLECTVEGTSNPNLYWYRQAAGRGLQLLFYSVGIGQISSEVPQNLSASRPQDRQFILSSKKLLLSDSGFYLCAWSVLTYGLNSPLHFGNGTRLTVT.

The gene calls are TRBV10-3 and TRBJ1-6; D is perhaps TRBD1 (6 bases). Between the trimmed V and J ends, which lost 10 bases and 6 bases, there was a span of 22 bases. CDR1 is ENHRY and CDR2 is SYGVKD in the germline V gene. The CDR3 consists of 16 residues. The CDR3 bases are TGTGCCAGCACCCCAGGACAGCTCGAAACTAATTCACCCCTCCACTTT. It codes for CASTPGQLETNSPLHF.

The rearrangement uses TRBV10-3 and TRBJ1-3; 10 nucleotides line up with TRBD1. With 6 bases clipped from V and 4 bases from J, the junction kept 18 bases outside the gene matches. CDR1 is ENHRY and CDR2 is SYGVKD in the germline V gene. CDR3 size: 19 residues. Here the CDR3 reads CAIRTQTPSDRGSGNTIYF. CDR3 nucleotides: TGTGCCATCAGGACCCAAACTCCCTCGGACAGGGGGTCCGGAAACACCATATATTTT.

This clonotype came up many times. The chain has TRBV15 and TRBJ2-7, with a tentative D call TRBD1 (6 bases). V was shortened by 1 base and J by 5 bases, with 6 bases between the two germline ends. The germline V gene encodes CDR1 LNHNV and CDR2 YYDKDF (reference sequence). The CDR3 is made up of 12 amino acids. CDR3 DNA: TGTGCCACCAGCAGAGCAGGGGACGAGCAGTACTTC. This codes for CATSRAGDEQYF.

The J gene is TRBJ2-2, the V gene TRBV4-2, with TRBD1 matching 10 bases. From germline, CDR1 is LGHNA and CDR2 YNFKEQ. The CDR3 totals 16 residues. J lost 7 bases, V lost 4 bases, and 9 bases had no gene match. DNA for the CDR3: TGTGCCAGCAGCCGCCACGGGACAGGGGCCGACGGGGAGCTGTTTTTT. It encodes CASSRHGTGADGELFF.

This clonotype was observed many times. The V call is TRBV7-2, the J call TRBJ2-7; D possibly matches TRBD1 or TRBD2 (6 bases each). CDR1 is SGHTA and CDR2 is FQGNSA in the germline V gene. The CDR3 sequence is 15 residues long. V was trimmed by 2 bases and J by 1 base, leaving 12 bases between them. CDR3 sequence (DNA): TGTGCCAGCAGCTTACTGGGGGGCCTTTCCTACGAGCAGTACTTC. Protein product: CASSLLGGLSYEQYF. Filled out from reference TRBV7-2 and TRBJ2-7, the complete variable domain reads GAGVSQSPSNKVTEKGKDVELRCDPISGHTALYWYRQSLGQGLEFLIYFQGNSAPDKSGLPSDRFSAERTGGSVSTLTIQRTQQEDSAVYLCASSLLGGLSYEQYFGPGTRLTVT.

This clonotype was seen only a few times. V gene TRBV4-3 combines with J gene TRBJ1-4, with D perhaps TRBD1 (6 bases). V was shortened by 0 bases and J by 2 bases, with 10 bases between the two germline ends. The CDR3 is 16 amino acids. Germline-derived CDR1 and CDR2 are LGHNA and YSLEER. CDR3 sequence: CASSQDRRGTNEKLFF. The CDR3 region has the DNA TGCGCCAGCAGCCAAGATCGGAGGGGGACTAATGAAAAACTGTTTTTT.

This clonotype has more than one count but fewer than ten. The rearrangement uses TRBV7-9 and TRBJ2-7; 8 bases line up with TRBD1. The CDR3 consists of 19 residues. Germline-derived CDR1 and CDR2 are SEHNR and FQNEAQ (reference sequence). V lost 4 bases and J lost 5; bases outside the gene matches: 22. The CDR3 here is CASSSRGDRPSEGEHEQYF. Written as DNA, the CDR3 is TGTGCCAGCAGCTCAAGGGGGGACAGGCCCTCCGAAGGTGAGCACGAGCAGTACTTC.

The chain is built from TRBV10-1 and TRBJ2-5; 7 positions agree with TRBD1. The germline V gene has CDR1 WNHNN and CDR2 SYGVQD (reference sequence). The CDR3 has 12 residues. Unmatched junction bases numbered 5, after V lost 8 bases and J lost 5 bases. CDR3 sequence: CASQQGLETQYF. CDR3 sequence (DNA): TGCGCCAGCCAACAGGGGTTGGAGACCCAGTACTTC.

Many counts were recorded for this clonotype. This sequence joins TRBV11-2 and TRBJ2-6; possibly TRBD1 for D (5 bases). Germline CDR1 and CDR2: SGHAT and FQNNGV. The CDR3 sequence is 15 residues long. V lost 4 bases and J 2 bases, leaving 9 bases between the germline ends. DNA for the CDR3: TGTGCCAGCAGCTCTATCAGGGCTGGGGCCAACGTCCTGACTTTC. Amino acid sequence: CASSSIRAGANVLTF.

This clonotype was counted many times. V and J are TRBV10-3 and TRBJ1-3; TRBD1 agrees at 7 bases. With 7 bases clipped from V and 0 bases from J, the junction kept 6 bases outside the gene matches. Germline lookup yields CDR1 ENHRY and CDR2 SYGVKD. CDR3 length: 15 residues. In DNA, the CDR3 is TGTGCCATCATGGGGACAGCTCGCTCTGGAAACACCATATATTTT. It is translated as CAIMGTARSGNTIYF.

The chain's CDR3 is CASSEGSRDSSSGANVLTF. The CDR3 DNA reads TGCGCCAGCAGTGAGGGATCCAGGGACAGCAGCTCTGGGGCCAACGTCCTGACTTTC. This rearrangement joins TRBV10-1 to TRBJ2-6; 7 bases fit TRBD1. Germline V gene sequence: CDR1 WNHNN, CDR2 SYGVQD (reference sequence). Trimming cost V 2 bases and J 0 bases; bases outside gene matches: 10. The CDR3 is made up of 19 amino acids.

As to this clonotype: A junction boundary mismatches the germline segment, possibly from a read error. The chain uses TRBV30 and TRBJ2-2; D gene ambiguous. The CDR3 is 12 amino acids. CDR1 GTSNPN and CDR2 SVGIG come from the germline V gene (reference sequence). The CDR3 nucleotides read TGTGCCCGGAGCACGGGCATCGAGGAGCTGTTTTTT. Protein sequence: CARSTGIEELFF.